Listed below are T cell receptor beta chains from one sample, sequenced in a study of T cell changes during pregnancy in multiple sclerosis. Some clones are missing from TCRdb's copy, which holds only in-frame ones; the method was immunoSEQ multiplex PCR. The table shows more than 55,000 clones, with roughly 87% occurring only once. The sample was peripheral blood, taken in the third trimester of pregnancy. The receptors stem from a female donor in good health, enrolled as a control in a pregnancy study. The CDR3 runs from the conserved cysteine through the conserved F or W. A D gene is named only where the DNA matches it firmly. Where a row states a size, it is once, few, many or the class of an expanded clone; other rows omit it.

TRBV6-4	NA	TRBJ2-3	TRBD2	CASTQLAGDTDTQYF	TGTGCCAGCACTCAACTAGCGGGAGATACAGATACGCAGTATTTT
TRBV10-3	NA	TRBJ2-5	NA	CAISESRDQETQYF	TGTGCCATCAGTGAGTCCCGGGACCAAGAGACCCAGTACTTC
TRBV11-2	NA	TRBJ2-1	NA	CASSLGYDSYNEQFF	TGTGCCAGCAGCTTAGGCTACGACTCCTACAATGAGCAGTTCTTC
TRBV30	NA	TRBJ2-5	NA	CAWGAGETQYF	TGTGCCTGGGGGGCAGGGGAGACCCAGTACTTC
TRBV15	NA	TRBJ1-5	NA	CATSRGQVNQPQHF	TGTGCCACCAGCAGAGGACAGGTCAATCAGCCCCAGCATTTT
TRBV29-1	once	TRBJ2-7	NA	CSVAGQRSYEQYF	TGCAGCGTAGCGGGACAACGCTCCTACGAGCAGTACTTC
TRBV14	once	TRBJ2-3	TRBD2	CASSQDLLGGGLNTQYF	TGTGCCAGCAGCCAAGACCTTTTGGGCGGGGGATTGAATACGCAGTATTTT
TRBV7-9	few	TRBJ2-1	NA	CASSLTSPHEQFF	TGTGCCAGCAGCTTAACTAGTCCTCATGAGCAGTTCTTC
TRBV10-3	NA	TRBJ2-5	NA	CAISGGETQYF	TGTGCCATCAGTGGCGGTGAGACCCAGTACTTC
TRBV11-3	NA	TRBJ2-2	NA	CASSLESRGTGELFF	TGTGCCAGCAGCTTAGAGTCGCGAGGGACCGGGGAGCTGTTTTTT
TRBV4-2	NA	TRBJ2-3	TRBD2	CASSPSGRAPDTQYF	TGTGCCAGCAGCCCCAGCGGGAGGGCCCCAGATACGCAGTATTTT
TRBV27	NA	TRBJ1-5	NA	CASSPRYGDSNQPQHF	TGTGCCAGCAGTCCCCGGTACGGGGATAGCAATCAGCCCCAGCATTTT
TRBV29-1	NA	TRBJ2-7	NA	CSVDGASISYEQYF	TGCAGCGTTGATGGGGCCTCTATCTCCTACGAGCAGTACTTC
TRBV18	NA	TRBJ2-1	NA	CASSPGLNNEQFF	TGTGCCAGCTCACCAGGGCTGAACAATGAGCAGTTCTTC
TRBV10-3	once	TRBJ2-3	NA	CAISPPTGTDTQYF	TGTGCCATCAGTCCCCCCACAGGGACAGATACGCAGTATTTT
TRBV9	NA	TRBJ2-3	NA	CASSGYGTVKDTQYF	TGTGCCAGCAGCGGGTACGGGACTGTTAAGGATACGCAGTATTTT
TRBV7-9	NA	TRBJ2-1	NA	CASSHRDMVGGEQFF	TGTGCCAGCAGCCACCGGGACATGGTGGGTGGTGAGCAGTTCTTC
TRBV30	NA	TRBJ1-2	TRBD1	CAWNTGGTNYGYTF	TGTGCCTGGAATACAGGGGGAACTAACTATGGCTACACCTTC
TRBV6-4	NA	TRBJ1-1	TRBD1	CASNRTGQHTEAFF	TGTGCCAGCAACCGGACAGGACAACACACTGAAGCTTTCTTT
TRBV4-3	NA	TRBJ1-4	NA	CASSQDLDTGPNEKLFF	TGCGCCAGCAGCCAAGATTTGGATACAGGGCCGAATGAAAAACTGTTTTTT
TRBV9	NA	TRBJ1-2	NA	CASSVQGSGYGYTF	TGTGCCAGCAGCGTACAGGGTTCCGGCTATGGCTACACCTTC
TRBV11-2	NA	TRBJ2-6	NA	CASSSPEGGANVLTF	TGTGCCAGCAGCTCCCCCGAGGGAGGGGCCAACGTCCTGACTTTC
TRBV19	NA	TRBJ2-1	TRBD2	CASRGDSGASYNEQFF	TGTGCCAGTAGGGGGGATAGCGGGGCCTCCTACAATGAGCAGTTCTTC
TRBV27	NA	TRBJ2-6	NA	CASRHTRSSGANVLTF	TGTGCCAGCAGACATACAAGGAGCTCTGGGGCCAACGTCCTGACTTTC
TRBV5-1	NA	TRBJ2-5	NA	CASSLGGGETQYF	TGCGCCAGCAGCTTGGGTGGGGGGGAGACCCAGTACTTC
TRBV11-2	NA	TRBJ2-1	TRBD2	CASSFLRGRVGNEQFF	TGTGCCAGCAGCTTCCTGCGCGGGAGGGTCGGCAATGAGCAGTTCTTC
TRBV10-3	NA	TRBJ2-5	TRBD1	CAISEVQGKETQYF	TGTGCCATCAGTGAGGTACAGGGGAAAGAGACCCAGTACTTC
TRBV5-5	NA	TRBJ2-6	TRBD1	CASSLAGTGVSGANVLTF	TGTGCCAGCAGCTTGGCCGGGACAGGAGTCTCTGGGGCCAACGTCCTGACTTTC
TRBV4-2	NA	TRBJ2-1	NA	CASSQVAVGNEQFF	TGTGCCAGCAGCCAAGTTGCGGTGGGCAATGAGCAGTTCTTC
TRBV5-4	NA	TRBJ2-3	NA	CASSLLWGGSTDTQYF	TGTGCCAGCAGCTTGCTCTGGGGAGGAAGCACAGATACGCAGTATTTT
TRBV15	NA	TRBJ2-7	NA	CATAEFHTLEQYF	TGTGCCACCGCGGAGTTTCATACTCTCGAGCAGTACTTC
TRBV30	NA	TRBJ2-3	NA	CAWSVSNGITDTQYF	TGTGCCTGGAGTGTCTCGAACGGGATCACAGATACGCAGTATTTT
TRBV7-9	NA	TRBJ2-2	NA	CASSSWLGRHTGELFF	TGTGCCAGCAGCTCCTGGCTGGGCAGGCACACCGGGGAGCTGTTTTTT
TRBV7-2	NA	TRBJ1-3	NA	CASSLVGGPGNTIYF	TGTGCCAGCAGCTTAGTTGGGGGCCCTGGAAACACCATATATTTT
TRBV7-8	once	TRBJ2-3	TRBD2	CASSPLAGVTDTQYF	TGTGCCAGCAGCCCCCTAGCGGGAGTAACAGATACGCAGTATTTT
TRBV29-1	NA	TRBJ2-3	TRBD2	CSIDLAASEKYF	TGCAGCATCGATCTAGCGGCGTCGGAAAAGTATTTT
TRBV5-4	NA	TRBJ2-2	TRBD1	CASSQPTGGAHGELFF	TGTGCCAGCAGCCAACCTACAGGGGGCGCACACGGGGAGCTGTTTTTT
TRBV5-4	NA	TRBJ1-2	NA	CASSWTERENYGYTF	TGTGCCAGCAGCTGGACAGAGCGAGAGAACTATGGCTACACCTTC
TRBV11-2	NA	TRBJ1-4	NA	CASSAGSATNEKLFF	TGTGCCAGCAGCGCGGGAAGTGCAACTAATGAAAAACTGTTTTTT
TRBV7-9	NA	TRBJ2-1	NA	CASSFPGNEQFF	TGTGCCAGCAGCTTTCCGGGCAATGAGCAGTTCTTC
TRBV30	NA	TRBJ1-2	NA	CAWTPGGARAGGYTF	TGTGCCTGGACGCCGGGAGGGGCCCGGGCTGGAGGCTACACCTTC
TRBV6-1	NA	TRBJ2-1	TRBD1	CASTEDRALRNEQFF	TGTGCCAGCACCGAAGACAGGGCGCTTAGGAATGAGCAGTTCTTC
TRBV2	NA	TRBJ2-7	NA	CASSVSGVSSYEQYF	TGTGCCAGCAGTGTTTCCGGAGTTAGCTCCTACGAGCAGTACTTC
TRBV10-3	NA	TRBJ2-2	NA	CAISDVTGELFF	TGTGCCATCAGTGACGTCACCGGGGAGCTGTTTTTT
TRBV4-2	once	TRBJ2-7	TRBD2	CASSQGRVAGYEQYF	TGTGCCAGCAGCCAAGGGCGGGTAGCGGGCTACGAGCAGTACTTC
TRBV6-1	NA	TRBJ2-7	TRBD2	CASSEATSGPYEQYF	TGTGCCAGCAGTGAAGCAACTAGCGGGCCCTACGAGCAGTACTTC
TRBV9	NA	TRBJ2-5	TRBD2	CASSPTSGRGIETQYF	TGTGCCAGCAGCCCGACTAGCGGGAGAGGTATAGAGACCCAGTACTTC
TRBV5-1	once	TRBJ2-3	TRBD1	CASTLEQGRSDTQYF	TGCGCCAGCACCTTGGAACAGGGGCGGTCAGATACGCAGTATTTT
TRBV6-4	few	TRBJ2-2	TRBD2	CASSDLAGDTGELFF	TGTGCCAGCAGTGATTTAGCGGGAGACACCGGGGAGCTGTTTTTT
TRBV4-1	NA	TRBJ1-1	NA	CASAGGTEAFF	TGCGCCAGCGCGGGGGGCACTGAAGCTTTCTTT
TRBV4-3	NA	TRBJ1-5	NA	CASSQEGGESQPQHF	TGCGCCAGCAGCCAAGAGGGGGGGGAAAGTCAGCCCCAGCATTTT
TRBV11-1	NA	TRBJ2-7	TRBD1	CASSPFRDRVYEQYF	TGTGCCAGCAGCCCATTCCGGGACAGGGTATACGAGCAGTACTTC